Sequencing of this TCR beta chain was carried out in a study of blood T cell repertoires in COVID-19. Membership in each cohort depended on participant-reported clinical history. Recovery among Cohort 3 donors was established by two negative PCRs, clearance, or symptom resolution. Clones were sequenced by immunoSEQ multiplex PCR, and TCRdb holds only the in-frame ones, with some missing. The sample contains about 250,000 clones, more than 75% of which appear only once. The germline gives CDR1 SNHLY, CDR2 FYNNEI. V gave up 6 bases and J gave up 5 bases, with 20 bases separating them. The CDR3 is 16 amino acids.

What was sequenced was PBMCs or T cells enriched from blood (not recorded which). This receptor was identified in a woman aged 50 to 60 who had recovered from COVID-19. The chain uses TRBV2 and TRBJ2-1, with D possibly being TRBD1 (6 bases). CDR3 sequence: CASRHTGTPGDNEQFF. The CDR3 nucleotides are TGTGCCAGCAGACATACCGGGACACCAGGGGACAATGAGCAGTTCTTC.